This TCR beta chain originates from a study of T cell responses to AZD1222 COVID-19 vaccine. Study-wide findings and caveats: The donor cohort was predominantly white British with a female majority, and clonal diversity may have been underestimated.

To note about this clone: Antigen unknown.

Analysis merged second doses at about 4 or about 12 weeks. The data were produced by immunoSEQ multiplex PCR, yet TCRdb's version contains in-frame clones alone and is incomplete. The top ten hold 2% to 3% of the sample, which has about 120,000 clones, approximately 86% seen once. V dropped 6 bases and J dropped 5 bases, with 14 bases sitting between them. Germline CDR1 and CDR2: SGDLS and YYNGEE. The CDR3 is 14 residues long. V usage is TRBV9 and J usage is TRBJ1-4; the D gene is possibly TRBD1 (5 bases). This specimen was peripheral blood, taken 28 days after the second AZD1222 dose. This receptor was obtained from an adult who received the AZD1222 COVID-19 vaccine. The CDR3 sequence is CASNYRGENEKLFF. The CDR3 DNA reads TGTGCCAGCAACTACCGGGGGGAGAATGAAAAACTGTTTTTT.